The table lists the clone carrying this TCR beta chain with a few counts. TCRdb called the 5' RACE reads again in MiXCR, with one record for every CDR3 protein. Among hundreds of thousands of distinct CDR3 sequences, 5.5% to 6.5% were seen once, and the ten largest hold 1.5% to 2%. This entry comes from a study of identical twins. J gave up 1 base and V 4 bases, and 3 bases lay outside the gene matches. CDR1 DFQATT and CDR2 SNEGSKA come from the germline V gene (reference sequence). This CDR3 comprises 14 residues. The material sequenced was naive T cells sorted from blood. This chain links TRBV20-1 with TRBJ2-2; TRBD2 agrees at 7 bases. This TCR was sampled from a man between 18 and 29 years old in good health. CDR3 protein: CSAIGTKNTGELFF. CDR3 coding DNA: TGCAGTGCTATTGGGACTAAGAACACCGGGGAGCTGTTTTTT.